The 25 T cell receptor beta chains below all came from one sample that was sequenced in a study of blood T cells in healthy people across ages. For the second PCR, which ran for 7 to 11 cycles, a sample-barcoded 5' primer and a J-beta primer mix were used. TCRdb redid the calling of the 5' RACE reads with MiXCR, one entry per CDR3 protein. The sample holds about a million distinct CDR3 sequences, approximately 38% seen once. Sequences were obtained from blood. The receptors were gathered from a man aged 18 to 29 in good health.

This clonotype was seen more than once but under ten times. V is TRBV20-1 and J is TRBJ2-3, with D perhaps matching TRBD2 (7 bases). CDR1 and CDR2 (germline): DFQATT, SNEGSKA (reference sequence). The CDR3 length is 14 residues. Trimming left V 4 bases short and J 1 base short, with 12 bases between. This CDR3 reads CSAKRGARTDTQYF. As DNA, the CDR3 is TGCAGTGCTAAACGGGGGGCCCGCACAGATACGCAGTATTTT.

This clonotype appeared many times. This chain uses TRBV29-1 with TRBJ2-1; 10 positions agree with TRBD2. Losses at the gene ends were 6 bases for V and 11 bases for J; bases not matched to a gene: 4. Germline CDR1 reads SQVTM; CDR2 reads ANQGSEA. This CDR3 is built from 11 residues. The CDR3 spells CSVWTSGKQFF. CDR3 coding DNA: TGCAGCGTGTGGACTAGCGGAAAGCAGTTCTTC.

In its sample, this clonotype was seen a few times. The chain recombines TRBV4-3 with TRBJ2-3; a possible D gene is TRBD1 (5 bases). There are 14 residues in the CDR3. Germline-derived CDR1 and CDR2 are LGHNA and YSLEER. Trimming removed 4 bases from V and 4 bases from J, with 12 bases in between. CDR3 bases: TGCGCCAGCAGCCGGAGTAGGGGCGCAGATACGCAGTATTTT. Protein product: CASSRSRGADTQYF.

The table lists this clonotype with a few counts. The chain couples TRBV29-1 to TRBJ2-7; possible D gene TRBD1, 5 bases. Germline-derived CDR1 and CDR2 are SQVTM and ANQGSEA. The CDR3 length is 12 residues. Trimming stripped 3 bases from V and 10 bases from J, with 16 bases between. This chain's CDR3 is CSVDFQGSRQYF. The CDR3 DNA is TGCAGCGTTGATTTCCAGGGCAGCCGCCAGTACTTC.

The chain employs TRBV12-3 or TRBV12-4 and TRBJ1-1, with TRBD1 matching 8 bases. Trimming cost V 7 bases and J 4 bases; bases outside gene matches: 5. The CDR3 has 13 residues. The CDR3 loop reads CASTGDRSTEAFF. The CDR3 region has the DNA TGTGCCAGCACCGGGGACAGGAGCACTGAAGCTTTCTTT.

The chain recombines TRBV19 with TRBJ1-2; D is ambiguous. Germline values: CDR1 LNHDA, CDR2 SQIVND (reference sequence). V was trimmed by 3 bases and J by 2 bases, leaving 10 bases between them. The CDR3 totals 14 residues. The chain's CDR3 is CASSIDGENYGYTF. DNA for the CDR3: TGTGCCAGTAGTATCGACGGGGAGAACTATGGCTACACCTTC.

The chain has TRBV11-2 and TRBJ2-5, with TRBD2 identical over 10 bases. CDR1 is SGHAT, CDR2 FQNNGV, per germline. The CDR3 spans 14 residues. V lost 5 bases to trimming and J lost 5 bases; unmatched junction nucleotides: 5. The CDR3 DNA is TGTGCCAGCAGCATGCTAGCGGGAGTTGAGACCCAGTACTTC. Translated: CASSMLAGVETQYF.

There are a few counts of this clonotype. The DNA for the CDR3 is TGCGCCAGCAGCCTCGGGACTAGCGCGGCCGATGAGCAGTTCTTC. It translates to CASSLGTSAADEQFF. The chain links TRBV4-3 to TRBJ2-1; 10 bases align to TRBD2. Looked up from germline, CDR1 is LGHNA and CDR2 is YSLEER. The junction had 8 bases not matched to a gene; V was cut back by 4 bases and J by 8 bases. The CDR3 is made up of 15 amino acids.

The V gene is TRBV7-9, the J gene TRBJ2-7; D not certain. The CDR3 has 14 residues. V gave up 1 base and J gave up 6 bases, with 13 bases separating them. Germline V CDR1 and CDR2: SEHNR, FQNEAQ (reference sequence). The CDR3 bases are TGTGCCAGCAGCTTAGATGTAGGCCCCCTCGAGCAGTACTTC. Translation: CASSLDVGPLEQYF.

The chain has TRBV4-1 and TRBJ1-1; D possibly corresponds to TRBD1 (5 bases). Germline-derived CDR1 and CDR2 are MGHRA and YSYEKL. Trimming removed 1 base from V and 0 bases from J, with 12 bases in between. The CDR3 has 16 amino acids. In DNA, the CDR3 is TGCGCCAGCAGCCAAGTTACGACAGCGTTGAACACTGAAGCTTTCTTT. Protein product: CASSQVTTALNTEAFF.

V and J are TRBV13 and TRBJ2-3; D not resolved. V lost 5 bases to trimming and J lost 4 bases, with 10 bases between them. The CDR3 has 13 residues. The germline V gene has CDR1 PRHDT and CDR2 FYEKMQ (reference sequence). The CDR3 nucleotides read TGTGCCAGCAGCCTCGAAATACCAGATACGCAGTATTTT. This encodes CASSLEIPDTQYF.

V and J are TRBV6-1 and TRBJ2-7; tentatively, D is TRBD1 or TRBD2 (5 bases each). V was cut by 1 base and J by 9 bases, with 7 bases left in between. This CDR3 contains 11 residues. Germline V lookup: CDR1 MNHNS, CDR2 SASEGT. The CDR3: CASSEGGTQYF. CDR3 sequence (DNA): TGTGCCAGCAGTGAAGGTGGGACGCAGTACTTC.

The chain recombines TRBV3-1 with TRBJ2-5; 8 bases match TRBD1. Germline-derived CDR1 and CDR2 are LGHDT and YNNKEL (reference sequence). Losses at the gene ends were 0 bases for V and 11 bases for J; bases not matched to a gene: 8. This CDR3 is 14 amino acids long. The CDR3 DNA follows: TGTGCCAGCAGCCAAGACAGGGGGGACAGGTGGCAGTACTTC. Translation gives CASSQDRGDRWQYF.

DNA of the CDR3: TGTGCCAGCAGTGAAGAAGGAGACGGGACAGGGTATGGCTACACCTTC. Its translation: CASSEEGDGTGYGYTF. This rearrangement joins TRBV25-1 to TRBJ1-2, with 9 bases fitting TRBD1. The CDR3 runs 16 residues. Trimming cost V 2 bases and J 5 bases; bases outside gene matches: 9. Germline V gene data show CDR1 as MGHDK and CDR2 as SYGVNS.

V is TRBV12-3 or TRBV12-4 and J is TRBJ1-5; possible D gene TRBD1, 5 bases. The CDR3 sequence is 15 residues long. Deletions cut 3 bases from V and 4 bases from J, with 13 bases between. CDR3 residues: CASSFWGRSNQPQHF. Written as DNA, the CDR3 is TGTGCCAGCAGTTTTTGGGGCCGGTCAAATCAGCCCCAGCATTTT.

V is TRBV20-1 and J is TRBJ2-4; no reliable D call. This CDR3 contains 15 residues. V lost 2 bases, J lost 2 bases, and 13 bases lay in between. CDR1 is DFQATT, CDR2 SNEGSKA, per germline (reference sequence). The CDR3 DNA reads as TGCAGTGCTAGAACCAACAGAAGACCCAAAAACATTCAGTACTTC. It codes for CSARTNRRPKNIQYF.

This clonotype occurred a few times. CDR3 coding DNA: TGTGCCAGCAGCTTCAGACAGTATGGCTACACCTTC. It is translated as CASSFRQYGYTF. The chain joins TRBV7-2 to TRBJ1-2; D perhaps matches TRBD1 (5 bases). CDR1 and CDR2 from the germline V gene are SGHTA and FQGNSA. The CDR3 is 12 amino acids. V lost 3 bases and J lost 5, with 7 bases in between.

Only a few counts were recorded for this clonotype. This chain uses TRBV7-6 with TRBJ1-1, with a weak D call TRBD1 (5 bases). Trimming cost V 4 bases and J 4 bases, with 10 bases left between them. CDR1 is SGHVS, CDR2 FNYEAQ, per germline. The CDR3 spans 13 residues. As DNA, the CDR3 is TGTGCCAGCAGCTCCGAAGGGGTCACTGAAGCTTTCTTT. Translating gives CASSSEGVTEAFF.

The chain is built from TRBV5-1 and TRBJ2-1, with TRBD2 identical over 14 bases. Losses at the gene ends were 0 bases for V and 0 bases for J; bases not matched to a gene: 5. CDR1 and CDR2 (germline): SGHRS, YFSETQ. CDR3 length: 19 amino acids. This CDR3 is CASSLGGLAGGGSYNEQFF. CDR3 bases: TGCGCCAGCAGCTTGGGAGGACTAGCGGGAGGCGGCTCCTACAATGAGCAGTTCTTC.

The gene calls are TRBV7-9 and TRBJ1-2, with D perhaps TRBD1 (6 bases). The CDR3 spans 15 residues. Between the trimmed V and J ends, which lost 3 bases and 5 bases, there was a span of 16 bases. The germline CDR1 and CDR2 sequences are SEHNR and FQNEAQ (reference sequence). The CDR3 region has the DNA TGTGCCAGCAGCTTCCCACAGGGAGGTGGTTATGGCTACACCTTC. Protein product: CASSFPQGGGYGYTF.

This chain links TRBV10-3 with TRBJ1-5; D unresolved. V gave up 6 bases and J gave up 2 bases, with 14 bases separating them. CDR3 length: 15 amino acids. Germline V gene sequence: CDR1 ENHRY, CDR2 SYGVKD. As DNA, the CDR3 is TGTGCCATCAGCCCCCGGGGAGATCGCAATCAGCCCCAGCATTTT. Amino acid sequence: CAISPRGDRNQPQHF.

This clonotype occurred a few times. V is TRBV10-3 and J is TRBJ1-1; possible D gene TRBD1, 5 bases. Trimming cost V 2 bases and J 7 bases, with 14 bases left between them. This CDR3 comprises 14 residues. Looked up from germline, CDR1 is ENHRY and CDR2 is SYGVKD. The CDR3 DNA reads as TGTGCCATCAGTGAGCCGGAGGAGGGGATTGAAGCTTTCTTT. Translation gives CAISEPEEGIEAFF.

V usage is TRBV20-1 and J usage is TRBJ1-2; D is possibly TRBD1 (5 bases). Trimming removed 2 bases from V and 8 bases from J, with 21 bases in between. Looked up from germline, CDR1 is DFQATT and CDR2 is SNEGSKA (reference sequence). The CDR3 is 15 amino acids. CDR3 nucleotides: TGCAGTGCTAGAACCGACGGCCGGGATCACAGGGGCTACACCTTC. Its translation is CSARTDGRDHRGYTF.

The J gene is TRBJ1-1, the V gene TRBV7-2; D unresolved. Per germline, CDR1 SGHTA and CDR2 FQGNSA. CDR3 size: 15 residues. Between the trimmed V and J ends, which lost 1 base and 6 bases, there was a span of 15 bases. CDR3 loop: CASSLGLAGVAEAFF. CDR3 sequence (DNA): TGTGCCAGCAGCTTAGGGCTGGCTGGAGTCGCTGAAGCTTTCTTT.

This clonotype turned up a few times. The chain recombines TRBV7-9 with TRBJ1-1; D is undetermined. V was pared by 1 base and J by 8 bases, with 11 bases between. Germline lookup yields CDR1 SEHNR and CDR2 FQNEAQ (reference sequence). This CDR3 is built from 13 residues. CDR3 DNA sequence: TGTGCCAGCAGCTTAGTAGACTCCGGGGAAGCTTTCTTT. This codes for CASSLVDSGEAFF. The variable domain in full, completed from reference TRBV7-9 and TRBJ1-1, reads DTGVSQNPRHKITKRGQNVTFRCDPISEHNRLYWYRQTLGQGPEFLTYFQNEAQLEKSRLLSDRFSAERPKGSFSTLEIQRTEQGDSAMYLCASSLVDSGEAFFGQGTRLTVV.